Below, one T cell receptor (beta chain) is given with its context. Trimming removed 6 bases from V and 7 bases from J; junction bases left unmatched: 3. The CDR3 is 12 amino acids. Per germline, CDR1 SGHDN and CDR2 FVKESK. Profiled with immunoSEQ multiplex PCR; TCRdb holds only in-frame clones, not every one. The sample includes about 440,000 clones, nearly 90% seen only once; the top ten take roughly 1.9%. These data come from a study of blood T cell repertoires in COVID-19. Study information: Specimens from acute and convalescent COVID-19 originated in the United States, Italy and Spain. Nucleic acid was either cDNA or gDNA, and it came from T cells, B-cell-depleted T cells, or PBMCs.

Enrollees, roughly 18 to 95 years old, lived in fewer than 25 US areas. Material: PBMCs or T cells enriched from blood (not recorded which). The clonotype was recovered from a woman in her late teens or twenties with acute COVID-19. The rearrangement joins TRBV14 to TRBJ2-3; 8 positions match TRBD1. CDR3 protein: CASSTGGNTQYF. The CDR3 nucleotides are TGTGCCAGCAGTACAGGGGGAAATACGCAGTATTTT.